What follows describes a single T cell receptor beta chain. Per the original methods: Amplification of reference gene primers provided the estimated nucleated cell counts. Assay used: immunoSEQ multiplex PCR; TCRdb lists only in-frame clones, some missing. V and J calls and clone size follow that table, whereas D and trimming were derived from the DNA. In the table there are about 210,000 clones, 84% of which are singletons. The data derive from a study of blood T cell repertoires in COVID-19. About the study: There were acute and convalescent COVID-19 samples, and they came from the United States, Italy and Spain. T cells, B-cell-depleted T cells, or PBMCs supplied cDNA or gDNA.

Germline V gives CDR1 SGHRS, CDR2 YFSETQ. Trimming cost V 0 bases and J 0 bases, with 10 bases left between them. The CDR3 length is 16 residues. The sequence derives from a woman in her 50s with active or convalescent COVID-19. The chain links TRBV5-1 to TRBJ1-3; D not certain. Sequencing was done on a sample of peripheral blood. The CDR3 DNA is TGCGCCAGCAGCTTGGCCGGTGAGGCCTCTGGAAACACCATATATTTT. Protein sequence: CASSLAGEASGNTIYF.